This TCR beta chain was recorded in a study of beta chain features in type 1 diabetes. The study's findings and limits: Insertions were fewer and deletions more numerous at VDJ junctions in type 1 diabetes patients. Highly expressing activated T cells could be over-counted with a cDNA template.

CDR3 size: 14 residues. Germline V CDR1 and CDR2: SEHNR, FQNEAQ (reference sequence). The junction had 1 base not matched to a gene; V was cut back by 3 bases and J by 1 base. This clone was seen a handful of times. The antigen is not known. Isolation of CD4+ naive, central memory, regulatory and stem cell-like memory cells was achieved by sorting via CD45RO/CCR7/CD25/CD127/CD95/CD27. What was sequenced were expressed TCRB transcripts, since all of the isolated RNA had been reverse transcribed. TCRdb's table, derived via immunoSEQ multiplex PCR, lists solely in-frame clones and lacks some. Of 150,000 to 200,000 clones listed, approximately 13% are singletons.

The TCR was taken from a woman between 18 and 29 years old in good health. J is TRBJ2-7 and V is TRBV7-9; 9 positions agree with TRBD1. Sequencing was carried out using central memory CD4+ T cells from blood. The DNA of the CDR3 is TGTGCCAGCAGCTTCGGGACAGGGTCCTACGAGCAGTACTTC. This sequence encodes CASSFGTGSYEQYF. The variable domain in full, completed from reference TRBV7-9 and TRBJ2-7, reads DTGVSQNPRHKITKRGQNVTFRCDPISEHNRLYWYRQTLGQGPEFLTYFQNEAQLEKSRLLSDRFSAERPKGSFSTLEIQRTEQGDSAMYLCASSFGTGSYEQYFGPGTRLTVT.